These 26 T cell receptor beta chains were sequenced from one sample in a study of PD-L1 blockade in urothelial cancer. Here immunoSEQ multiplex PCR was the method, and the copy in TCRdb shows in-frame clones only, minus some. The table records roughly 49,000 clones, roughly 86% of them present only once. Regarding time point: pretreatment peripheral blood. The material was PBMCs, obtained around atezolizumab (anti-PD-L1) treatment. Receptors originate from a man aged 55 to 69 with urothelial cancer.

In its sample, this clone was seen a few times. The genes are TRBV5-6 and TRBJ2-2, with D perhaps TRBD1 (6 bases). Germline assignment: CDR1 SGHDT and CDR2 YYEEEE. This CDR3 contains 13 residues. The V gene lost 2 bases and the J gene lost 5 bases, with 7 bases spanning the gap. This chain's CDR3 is CASSLTGTGELFF. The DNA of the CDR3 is TGTGCCAGCAGCTTAACAGGGACCGGGGAGCTGTTTTTT.

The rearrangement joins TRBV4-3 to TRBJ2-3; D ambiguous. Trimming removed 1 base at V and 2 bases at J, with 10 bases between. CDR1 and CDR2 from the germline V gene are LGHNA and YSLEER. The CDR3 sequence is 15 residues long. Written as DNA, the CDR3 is TGCGCCAGCAGCCAAGCCGCGAGAATCACAGATACGCAGTATTTT. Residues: CASSQAARITDTQYF.

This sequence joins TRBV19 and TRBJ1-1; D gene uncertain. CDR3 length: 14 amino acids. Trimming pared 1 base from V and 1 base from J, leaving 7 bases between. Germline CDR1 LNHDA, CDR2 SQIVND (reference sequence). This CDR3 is CASSIVPGNTEAFF. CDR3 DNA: TGTGCCAGTAGTATAGTCCCGGGGAACACTGAAGCTTTCTTT.

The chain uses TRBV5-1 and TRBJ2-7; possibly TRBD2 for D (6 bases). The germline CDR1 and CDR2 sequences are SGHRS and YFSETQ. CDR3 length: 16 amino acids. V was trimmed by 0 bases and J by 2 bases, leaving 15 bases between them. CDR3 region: CASSLADHPGAYEQYF. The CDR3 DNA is TGCGCCAGCAGCTTGGCCGATCACCCGGGAGCCTACGAGCAGTACTTC.

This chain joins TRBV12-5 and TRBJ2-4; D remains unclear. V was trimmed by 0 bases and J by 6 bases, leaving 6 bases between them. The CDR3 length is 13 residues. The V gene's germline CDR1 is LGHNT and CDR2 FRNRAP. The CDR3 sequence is CASGLVQLNIQYF. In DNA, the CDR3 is TGTGCTAGTGGTTTGGTCCAGTTAAACATTCAGTACTTC.

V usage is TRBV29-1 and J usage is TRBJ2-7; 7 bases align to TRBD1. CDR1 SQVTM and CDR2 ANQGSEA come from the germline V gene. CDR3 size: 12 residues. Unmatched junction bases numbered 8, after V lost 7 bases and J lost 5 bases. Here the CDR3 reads CSAGTGENEQYF. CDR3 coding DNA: TGCAGCGCGGGTACAGGGGAAAACGAGCAGTACTTC.

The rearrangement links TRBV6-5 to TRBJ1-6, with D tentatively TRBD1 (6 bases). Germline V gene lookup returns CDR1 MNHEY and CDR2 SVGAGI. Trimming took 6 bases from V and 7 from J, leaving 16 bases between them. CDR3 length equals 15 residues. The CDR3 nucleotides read TGTGCCAGCAGAAACAGGGCCAAACCCAATTCACCCCTCCACTTT. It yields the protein CASRNRAKPNSPLHF.

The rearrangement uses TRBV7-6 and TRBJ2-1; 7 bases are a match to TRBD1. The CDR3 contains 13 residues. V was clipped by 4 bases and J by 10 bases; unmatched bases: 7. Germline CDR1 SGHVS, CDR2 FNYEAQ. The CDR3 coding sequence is TGTGCCAGCAGCTCTGCTTTAGGGGGCGAGCAGTTCTTC. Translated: CASSSALGGEQFF. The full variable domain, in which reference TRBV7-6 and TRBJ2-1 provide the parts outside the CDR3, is GAGVSQSPRYKVTKRGQDVALRCDPISGHVSLYWYRQALGQGPEFLTYFNYEAQQDKSGLPNDRFSAERPEGSISTLTIQRTEQRDSAMYRCASSSALGGEQFFGPGTRLTVL.

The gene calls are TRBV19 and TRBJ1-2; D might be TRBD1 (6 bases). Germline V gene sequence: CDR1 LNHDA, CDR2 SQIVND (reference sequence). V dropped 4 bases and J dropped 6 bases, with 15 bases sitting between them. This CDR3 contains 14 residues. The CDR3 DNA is TGTGCCAGTAGTACCGACAGGTCCTGGCATGGCTACACCTTC. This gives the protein CASSTDRSWHGYTF.

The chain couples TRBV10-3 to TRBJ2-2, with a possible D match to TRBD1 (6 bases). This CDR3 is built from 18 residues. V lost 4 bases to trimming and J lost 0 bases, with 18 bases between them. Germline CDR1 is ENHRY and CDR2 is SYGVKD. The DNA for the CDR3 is TGTGCCATCAGTGGTCTAATGCAGGGGAATGCGAACACCGGGGAGCTGTTTTTT. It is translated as CAISGLMQGNANTGELFF.

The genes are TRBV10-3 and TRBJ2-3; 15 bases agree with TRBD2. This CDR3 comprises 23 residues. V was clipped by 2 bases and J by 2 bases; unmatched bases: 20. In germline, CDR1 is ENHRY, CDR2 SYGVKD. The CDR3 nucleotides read TGTGCCATCAGTGAGCCGGGACTAGCGGGGGGTCGTACGATTAATTGGCCCACAGATACGCAGTATTTT. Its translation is CAISEPGLAGGRTINWPTDTQYF.

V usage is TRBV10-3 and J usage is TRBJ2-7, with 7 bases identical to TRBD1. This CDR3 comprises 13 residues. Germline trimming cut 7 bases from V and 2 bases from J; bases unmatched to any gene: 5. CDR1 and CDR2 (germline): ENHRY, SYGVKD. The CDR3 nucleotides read TGTGCCATCACCGAGGGACAGACCTACGAGCAGTACTTC. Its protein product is CAITEGQTYEQYF.

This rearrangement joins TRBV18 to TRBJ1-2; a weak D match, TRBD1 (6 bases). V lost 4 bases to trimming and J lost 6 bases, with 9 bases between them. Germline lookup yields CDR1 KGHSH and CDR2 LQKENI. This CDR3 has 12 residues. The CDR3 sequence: CASSRKGDGYTF. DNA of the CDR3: TGTGCCAGCTCACGAAAGGGGGATGGCTACACCTTC.

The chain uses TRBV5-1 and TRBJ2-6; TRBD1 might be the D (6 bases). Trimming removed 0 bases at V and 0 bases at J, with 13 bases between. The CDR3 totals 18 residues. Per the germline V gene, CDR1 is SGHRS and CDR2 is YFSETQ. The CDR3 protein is CASSLDGQYTSGANVLTF. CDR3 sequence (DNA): TGCGCCAGCAGCTTGGACGGACAGTATACCTCTGGGGCCAACGTCCTGACTTTC.

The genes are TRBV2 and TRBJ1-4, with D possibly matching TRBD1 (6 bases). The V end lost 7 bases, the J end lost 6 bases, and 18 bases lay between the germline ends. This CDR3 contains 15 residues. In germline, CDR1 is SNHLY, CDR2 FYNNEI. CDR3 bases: TGTGCCAGCAACCCCGGACGGGAGGGGGATGAAAAACTGTTTTTT. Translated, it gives CASNPGREGDEKLFF. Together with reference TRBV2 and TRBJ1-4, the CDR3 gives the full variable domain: EPEVTQTPSHQVTQMGQEVILRCVPISNHLYFYWYRQILGQKVEFLVSFYNNEISEKSEIFDDQFSVERPDGSNFTLKIRSTKLEDSAMYFCASNPGREGDEKLFFGSGTQLSVL.

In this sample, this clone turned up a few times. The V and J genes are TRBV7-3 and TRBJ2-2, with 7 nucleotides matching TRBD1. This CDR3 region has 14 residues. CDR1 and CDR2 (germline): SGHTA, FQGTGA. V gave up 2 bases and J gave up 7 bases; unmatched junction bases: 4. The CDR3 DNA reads TGTGCCAGCAGCTTATGGCAGGGGGACGGGGAGCTGTTTTTT. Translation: CASSLWQGDGELFF.

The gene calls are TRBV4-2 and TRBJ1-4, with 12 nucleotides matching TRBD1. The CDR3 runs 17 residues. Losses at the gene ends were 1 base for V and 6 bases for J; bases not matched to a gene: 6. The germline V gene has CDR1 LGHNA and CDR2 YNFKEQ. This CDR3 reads CASSQAGTGGMDEKLFF. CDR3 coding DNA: TGTGCCAGCAGCCAAGCCGGGACAGGGGGCATGGATGAAAAACTGTTTTTT.

CDR3 bases: TGCGCCAGCAGCTCTGGTCCCATTAGCGGGGGCTACAATGAGCAGTTCTTC. It specifies CASSSGPISGGYNEQFF. V gene TRBV5-1 combines with J gene TRBJ2-1; TRBD2 aligns across 9 bases. The V segment lost 3 bases and the J segment 3 bases; nucleotides outside the gene matches: 10. Germline V CDR1 and CDR2: SGHRS, YFSETQ. CDR3 length: 17 residues.

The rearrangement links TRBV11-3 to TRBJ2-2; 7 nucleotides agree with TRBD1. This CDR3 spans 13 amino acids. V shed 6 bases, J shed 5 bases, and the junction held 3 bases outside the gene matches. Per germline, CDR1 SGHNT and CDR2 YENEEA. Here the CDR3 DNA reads TGTGCCAGCAGATCACAGGGGACCGGGGAGCTGTTTTTT. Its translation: CASRSQGTGELFF.

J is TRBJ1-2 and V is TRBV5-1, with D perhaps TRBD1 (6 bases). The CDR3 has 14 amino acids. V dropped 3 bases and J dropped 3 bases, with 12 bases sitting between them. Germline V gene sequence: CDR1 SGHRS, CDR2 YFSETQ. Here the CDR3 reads CASSSDRPDYGYTF. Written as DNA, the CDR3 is TGCGCCAGCAGCTCGGACAGACCTGACTATGGCTACACCTTC. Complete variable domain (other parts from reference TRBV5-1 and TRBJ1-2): KAGVTQTPRYLIKTRGQQVTLSCSPISGHRSVSWYQQTPGQGLQFLFEYFSETQRNKGNFPGRFSGRQFSNSRSEMNVSTLELGDSALYLCASSSDRPDYGYTFGSGTRLTVV.

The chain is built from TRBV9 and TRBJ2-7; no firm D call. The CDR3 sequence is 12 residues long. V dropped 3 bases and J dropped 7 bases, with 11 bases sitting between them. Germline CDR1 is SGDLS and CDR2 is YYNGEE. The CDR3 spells CASSGPYGEQYF. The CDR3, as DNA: TGTGCCAGCAGCGGCCCCTACGGGGAGCAGTACTTC.

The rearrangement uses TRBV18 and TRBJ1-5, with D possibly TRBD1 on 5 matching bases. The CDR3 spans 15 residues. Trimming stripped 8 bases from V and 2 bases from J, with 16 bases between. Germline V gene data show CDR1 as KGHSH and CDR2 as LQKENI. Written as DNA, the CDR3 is TGTGCCAGCAGCCCTTCAGGGAACGGCAATCAGCCCCAGCATTTT. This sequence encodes CASSPSGNGNQPQHF.

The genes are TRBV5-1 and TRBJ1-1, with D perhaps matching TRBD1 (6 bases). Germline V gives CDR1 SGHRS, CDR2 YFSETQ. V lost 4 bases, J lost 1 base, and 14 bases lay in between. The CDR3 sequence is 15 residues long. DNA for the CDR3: TGCGCCAGCAGCGGGCAGGGGCTCGGGAACACTGAAGCTTTCTTT. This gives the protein CASSGQGLGNTEAFF.

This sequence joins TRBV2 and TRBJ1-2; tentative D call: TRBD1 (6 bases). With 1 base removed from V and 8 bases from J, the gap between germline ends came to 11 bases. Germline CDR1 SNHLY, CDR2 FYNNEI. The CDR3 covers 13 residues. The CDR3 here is CASSEDRVRGYTF. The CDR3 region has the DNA TGTGCCAGCAGTGAAGACAGGGTACGCGGCTACACCTTC.

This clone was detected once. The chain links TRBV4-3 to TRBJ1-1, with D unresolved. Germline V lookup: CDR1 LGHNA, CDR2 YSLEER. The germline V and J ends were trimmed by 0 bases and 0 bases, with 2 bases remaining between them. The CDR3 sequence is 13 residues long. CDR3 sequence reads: CASSQDLNTEAFF. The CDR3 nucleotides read TGCGCCAGCAGCCAAGACTTGAACACTGAAGCTTTCTTT.

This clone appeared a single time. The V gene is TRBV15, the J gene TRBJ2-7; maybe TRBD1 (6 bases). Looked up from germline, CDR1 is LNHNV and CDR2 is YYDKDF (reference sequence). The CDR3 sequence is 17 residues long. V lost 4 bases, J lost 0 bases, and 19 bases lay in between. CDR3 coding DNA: TGTGCCACCAGCACCGATCCGGACAGAGACCTCTCCTACGAGCAGTACTTC. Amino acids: CATSTDPDRDLSYEQYF.